The sequence of this TCR beta chain was determined in a study of early T cells in non-severe SARS-CoV-2 infection. Study information: Unsorted whole blood bulk RNA was sequenced, with unpaired chains.

The CDR3 consists of 15 residues. V gave up 6 bases and J gave up 2 bases, with 14 bases separating them. Germline CDR1 SGHTA, CDR2 FQGNSA. On this clonotype: The antigen is not known.

Findings and limits, study-wide: Lookups in VDJdb leaned toward anti-spike CD8 responses and missed private and CD4 specificities.

Unique molecular identifier tags were affixed to discrete cDNA molecules. TCRdb redid the calling of the 5' RACE reads with MiXCR, one entry per CDR3 protein. The repertoire holds more than 95,000 distinct CDR3 sequences, with more than 13% as singletons. The TCR sequence derives from an adult who was a healthcare worker with PCR-confirmed SARS-CoV-2 infection or an uninfected control (not recorded which). Input material: whole blood. The chain uses TRBV7-2 and TRBJ2-1; D could derive from TRBD1 or TRBD2 (5 bases each). CDR3 bases: TGTGCCAGCAGGCCCCCGGGGCGGGCCTACAATGAGCAGTTCTTC. This translates into CASRPPGRAYNEQFF.